The rows below give T cell receptor beta chains drawn from one sample of a study of T cell repertoires in cytomegalovirus infection. TCRdb processed the reads anew with MiXCR; each CDR3 protein has one entry. The sample has approximately 700,000 distinct CDR3 sequences, 35% to 40% seen once; the top ten hold 2.5% to 3.5%. Material for sequencing was PBMCs. The source is a human donor in good health (CMV status not recorded). Some clones in this sample may be carry-over from other donors' samples. Each CDR3 is given with its conserved first and last residue. A D gene is named only where the DNA matches it firmly. The size entry is marked missing in some rows and otherwise reads once, few, many or a size class.

cdr3_nt: TGTGCCAGCAGTCCCGGGACCCCAGAGCAGTTCTTC; cdr3_aa: CASSPGTPEQFF; d_call: NA; j_call: TRBJ2-1; v_call: TRBV12-3/TRBV12-4; clone_size: few
cdr3_nt: TGTGCCAGCAGCTCCTTTATGTGGGGCGGGGCCTCCTTTGATACGCAGTATTTT; cdr3_aa: CASSSFMWGGASFDTQYF; d_call: NA; j_call: TRBJ2-3; v_call: TRBV7-3; clone_size: few
cdr3_nt: TGTGCCAGCAGCCCGATGTCCGGACTAGCGGGCCAAAGCTCCTACAATGAGCAGTTCTTC; cdr3_aa: CASSPMSGLAGQSSYNEQFF; d_call: TRBD2; j_call: TRBJ2-1; v_call: TRBV4-2; clone_size: NA
cdr3_nt: TGTGCCAGCAGCCATAGACAGGGGACTGAAGCTTTCTTT; cdr3_aa: CASSHRQGTEAFF; d_call: TRBD1; j_call: TRBJ1-1; v_call: TRBV7-3; clone_size: few
cdr3_nt: TGTGCCAGCAGCCGCGGACAGCTGGGTAACACTGAAGCTTTCTTT; cdr3_aa: CASSRGQLGNTEAFF; d_call: NA; j_call: TRBJ1-1; v_call: TRBV5-6; clone_size: NA
cdr3_nt: TGCGCCAGCGGATCGGGACTAGCGGGAGGCCTTACTGCATACGAGCAGTACTTC; cdr3_aa: CASGSGLAGGLTAYEQYF; d_call: TRBD2; j_call: TRBJ2-7; v_call: TRBV5-1; clone_size: NA
cdr3_nt: TGTGCCAGCAGCCCCGGGTATCAGCCCCAGCATTTT; cdr3_aa: CASSPGYQPQHF; d_call: NA; j_call: TRBJ1-5; v_call: TRBV7-8; clone_size: few
cdr3_nt: TGTGCCACCAGTGATCCAGCGGGAATGATTTACAATGAGCAGTTCTTC; cdr3_aa: CATSDPAGMIYNEQFF; d_call: TRBD2; j_call: TRBJ2-1; v_call: TRBV24-1; clone_size: NA
cdr3_nt: TGTGCCAGCCGTGTTGTCCGCTATAGATCTGAAGCTTTCTTT; cdr3_aa: CASRVVRYRSEAFF; d_call: NA; j_call: TRBJ1-1; v_call: TRBV12-3/TRBV12-4; clone_size: few
cdr3_nt: TGTGCCAGCAGTTACGGGACGGTTCGGGGTGAGACCCAGTACTTC; cdr3_aa: CASSYGTVRGETQYF; d_call: NA; j_call: TRBJ2-5; v_call: TRBV6-5; clone_size: few
cdr3_nt: TGCAGTGCTAGAGTAATCGGGAACACTGAAGCTTTCTTT; cdr3_aa: CSARVIGNTEAFF; d_call: NA; j_call: TRBJ1-1; v_call: TRBV20-1; clone_size: few
cdr3_nt: TGCAGCGTTGCGGGAGGTCCCTTCGACCCAGCTTTCTTT; cdr3_aa: CSVAGGPFDPAFF; d_call: NA; j_call: TRBJ1-1; v_call: TRBV29-1; clone_size: NA
cdr3_nt: TGTGCCAGCAGATACAACTGGGGGTCCAATCAGCCCCAGCATTTT; cdr3_aa: CASRYNWGSNQPQHF; d_call: NA; j_call: TRBJ1-5; v_call: TRBV7-2; clone_size: NA
cdr3_nt: TGTGCCAGCAGTTTAGGAGGCTGGAGGCAGGTCCCCCACGAGCAGTACTTC; cdr3_aa: CASSLGGWRQVPHEQYF; d_call: NA; j_call: TRBJ2-7; v_call: TRBV12-3/TRBV12-4; clone_size: NA
cdr3_nt: TGTGCCAGCAGTGTCAGGGGCAACTATGGCTACACCTTC; cdr3_aa: CASSVRGNYGYTF; d_call: NA; j_call: TRBJ1-2; v_call: TRBV27; clone_size: NA
cdr3_nt: TGTGCCAGCAGTGAAGTTATAGGGGGCCGAAATCAGCCCCAGCATTTT; cdr3_aa: CASSEVIGGRNQPQHF; d_call: TRBD1; j_call: TRBJ1-5; v_call: TRBV6-1; clone_size: few
cdr3_nt: TGTGCCAGCAGGCCCCGACAGGGGAGCACAGATACGCAGTATTTT; cdr3_aa: CASRPRQGSTDTQYF; d_call: TRBD1; j_call: TRBJ2-3; v_call: TRBV28; clone_size: NA
cdr3_nt: TGTGCCAGCAGCTCAACAGAGGCTACAGATACGCAGTATTTT; cdr3_aa: CASSSTEATDTQYF; d_call: NA; j_call: TRBJ2-3; v_call: TRBV7-9; clone_size: NA
cdr3_nt: TGTGCCAGCAGTGAAGAGGCCGGTGCTAACTATGGCTACACCTTC; cdr3_aa: CASSEEAGANYGYTF; d_call: NA; j_call: TRBJ1-2; v_call: TRBV6-1; clone_size: NA
cdr3_nt: TGTGCCAGTAGAGCCGGGCCCGGGGGCAATCAGCCCCAGCATTTT; cdr3_aa: CASRAGPGGNQPQHF; d_call: NA; j_call: TRBJ1-5; v_call: TRBV19; clone_size: few
cdr3_nt: TGTGCCAGCAGCTCCGAGACATTCGGCGCGACGGAAGCTTTCTTT; cdr3_aa: CASSSETFGATEAFF; d_call: NA; j_call: TRBJ1-1; v_call: TRBV11-2; clone_size: many
cdr3_nt: TGTGCCAGCCTGGGGCCGAGGGGCAGCGACGAGCAGTACTTC; cdr3_aa: CASLGPRGSDEQYF; d_call: NA; j_call: TRBJ2-7; v_call: TRBV7-9; clone_size: NA
cdr3_nt: TGCAGCGCAAGATACCTTGACAGAGTGAACACTGAAGCTTTCTTT; cdr3_aa: CSARYLDRVNTEAFF; d_call: NA; j_call: TRBJ1-1; v_call: TRBV29-1; clone_size: NA
cdr3_nt: TGTGCCAGCAGTTCCCCTATTAGCGGAGGGGGGGAGACCCAGTACTTC; cdr3_aa: CASSSPISGGGETQYF; d_call: NA; j_call: TRBJ2-5; v_call: TRBV28; clone_size: few
cdr3_nt: TGCAGTGCTAGACAGGACAGGGGGGGATCACCCCTCCACTTT; cdr3_aa: CSARQDRGGSPLHF; d_call: TRBD1; j_call: TRBJ1-6; v_call: TRBV20-1; clone_size: NA
cdr3_nt: TGTGCCAGCAGCCATGGAGGGCCCAATCAGCCCCAGCATTTT; cdr3_aa: CASSHGGPNQPQHF; d_call: NA; j_call: TRBJ1-5; v_call: TRBV3-1; clone_size: NA
cdr3_nt: TGTGCCAGCAAAACCCCCCAGACTAGTACGCAGTATTTT; cdr3_aa: CASKTPQTSTQYF; d_call: NA; j_call: TRBJ2-3; v_call: TRBV28; clone_size: NA
cdr3_nt: TGTGCCAGTAGTATAACCGCTGGTGGCTACACCTTC; cdr3_aa: CASSITAGGYTF; d_call: NA; j_call: TRBJ1-2; v_call: TRBV19; clone_size: NA
cdr3_nt: TGCAGTGCCAACCTCGGGCAGTCCCACTATGGCTACACCTTC; cdr3_aa: CSANLGQSHYGYTF; d_call: NA; j_call: TRBJ1-2; v_call: TRBV20-1; clone_size: NA
cdr3_nt: TGTGCCAGCAGTTCGTCGACAGGCGGAAATACGCAGTATTTT; cdr3_aa: CASSSSTGGNTQYF; d_call: NA; j_call: TRBJ2-3; v_call: TRBV28; clone_size: NA
cdr3_nt: TGTGCCAGCAGCCGTAACAAGGGGGGCACTGAAGCTTTCTTT; cdr3_aa: CASSRNKGGTEAFF; d_call: NA; j_call: TRBJ1-1; v_call: TRBV28; clone_size: few
cdr3_nt: TGTGCCAGCAGTGGACTAGCGGGAGCCGGGGAGCTGTTTTTT; cdr3_aa: CASSGLAGAGELFF; d_call: TRBD2; j_call: TRBJ2-2; v_call: TRBV28; clone_size: few
cdr3_nt: TGTGCCAGCAGCCAATTAGGTGTAAGCTACAATGAGCAGTTCTTC; cdr3_aa: CASSQLGVSYNEQFF; d_call: NA; j_call: TRBJ2-1; v_call: TRBV5-5; clone_size: NA
cdr3_nt: TGCGCCAGCAGGGTTCCAGCGGGACAGGGAAACATTCAGTACTTC; cdr3_aa: CASRVPAGQGNIQYF; d_call: TRBD1; j_call: TRBJ2-4; v_call: TRBV10-2; clone_size: few
cdr3_nt: TGTGCCAGTATGGAACGGGGGGCTATTACAGATACGCAGTATTTT; cdr3_aa: CASMERGAITDTQYF; d_call: NA; j_call: TRBJ2-3; v_call: TRBV2; clone_size: NA
cdr3_nt: TGTGCCAGCAGCCCCCAGCGGGGCCAAGAGACCCAGTACTTC; cdr3_aa: CASSPQRGQETQYF; d_call: TRBD2; j_call: TRBJ2-5; v_call: TRBV7-9; clone_size: many
cdr3_nt: TGTGCCAGCAGCACGACAGGGAACTTATATGGCTACACCTTC; cdr3_aa: CASSTTGNLYGYTF; d_call: TRBD1; j_call: TRBJ1-2; v_call: TRBV5-4; clone_size: few
cdr3_nt: TGTGCCAGCAGCCTCGCCCCGGGACTAGCGGGAGGGACCGGTTACTACAATGAGCAGTTCTTC; cdr3_aa: CASSLAPGLAGGTGYYNEQFF; d_call: TRBD2; j_call: TRBJ2-1; v_call: TRBV7-4; clone_size: NA
cdr3_nt: TGTGCCAGCAGCTTTTGGTCGGACCCGGGACTAGCGGAGTACGAGCAGTACTTC; cdr3_aa: CASSFWSDPGLAEYEQYF; d_call: TRBD2; j_call: TRBJ2-7; v_call: TRBV5-6; clone_size: few
cdr3_nt: TGCAGCGTGACCCTAGGGGCAGGGCAGCCCCAGCATTTT; cdr3_aa: CSVTLGAGQPQHF; d_call: NA; j_call: TRBJ1-5; v_call: TRBV29-1; clone_size: NA
cdr3_nt: TGTGCCAGCATCACAGGCCTCACGACACCCCTCCACTTT; cdr3_aa: CASITGLTTPLHF; d_call: NA; j_call: TRBJ1-6; v_call: TRBV2; clone_size: few
cdr3_nt: TGTGCCAGCAGGCCTACAGGGGCGGGGGAGAACACTGAAGCTTTCTTT; cdr3_aa: CASRPTGAGENTEAFF; d_call: TRBD1; j_call: TRBJ1-1; v_call: TRBV28; clone_size: few
cdr3_nt: TGTGCCACCAGCAGGGGACAGGGGGGAATAGAAGCTTTCTTT; cdr3_aa: CATSRGQGGIEAFF; d_call: TRBD1; j_call: TRBJ1-1; v_call: TRBV15; clone_size: NA
cdr3_nt: TGTGCCACCAGTGATTTTTTTCTCGTACAGGGCGTCGGTACTGAAGCTTTCTTT; cdr3_aa: CATSDFFLVQGVGTEAFF; d_call: NA; j_call: TRBJ1-1; v_call: TRBV24-1; clone_size: NA
cdr3_nt: TGTGCCAGCAGTTTAATTTGGACAGATACGCAGTATTTT; cdr3_aa: CASSLIWTDTQYF; d_call: NA; j_call: TRBJ2-3; v_call: TRBV12-3/TRBV12-4; clone_size: NA
cdr3_nt: TGTGCCAGCAGCCGGGACAGGGTCACCGGGGAGCTGTTTTTT; cdr3_aa: CASSRDRVTGELFF; d_call: TRBD1; j_call: TRBJ2-2; v_call: TRBV28; clone_size: few
cdr3_nt: TGTGCCAGCAGTGAGCCAGGGGCTTGGGAAAAACTGTTTTTT; cdr3_aa: CASSEPGAWEKLFF; d_call: NA; j_call: TRBJ1-4; v_call: TRBV25-1; clone_size: few
cdr3_nt: TGTGCCAGCAGCTTTAGCGGGAGCTCCTACAATGAGCAGTTCTTC; cdr3_aa: CASSFSGSSYNEQFF; d_call: TRBD2; j_call: TRBJ2-1; v_call: TRBV7-2; clone_size: many
cdr3_nt: TGTGCCAGCAGCTACCGGGACAAAGGCTCACCCCTCCACTTT; cdr3_aa: CASSYRDKGSPLHF; d_call: NA; j_call: TRBJ1-6; v_call: TRBV7-2; clone_size: NA
cdr3_nt: TGTGCCAGCAGCTTAGTCGCGTCGGGAGTAGCGGGAGGGCGGGGGGAGACCCAGTACTTC; cdr3_aa: CASSLVASGVAGGRGETQYF; d_call: TRBD2; j_call: TRBJ2-5; v_call: TRBV7-2; clone_size: NA
cdr3_nt: TGTGCCAGCAGCTCCGTATTAGTAGGGGATGGCACTGAAGCTTTCTTT; cdr3_aa: CASSSVLVGDGTEAFF; d_call: NA; j_call: TRBJ1-1; v_call: TRBV7-6; clone_size: few